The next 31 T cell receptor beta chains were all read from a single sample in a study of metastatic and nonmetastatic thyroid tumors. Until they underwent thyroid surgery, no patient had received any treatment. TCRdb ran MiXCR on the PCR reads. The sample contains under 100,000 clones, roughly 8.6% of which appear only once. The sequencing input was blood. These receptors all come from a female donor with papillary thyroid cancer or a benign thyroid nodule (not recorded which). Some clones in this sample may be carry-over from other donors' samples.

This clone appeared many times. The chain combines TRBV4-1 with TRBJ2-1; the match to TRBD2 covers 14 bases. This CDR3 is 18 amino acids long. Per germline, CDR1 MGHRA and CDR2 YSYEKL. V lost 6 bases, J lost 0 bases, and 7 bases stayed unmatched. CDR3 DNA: TGCGCCAGCAGGCGACTAGCGGGGGGGCGCAGCTCCTACAATGAGCAGTTCTTC. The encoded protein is CASRRLAGGRSSYNEQFF.

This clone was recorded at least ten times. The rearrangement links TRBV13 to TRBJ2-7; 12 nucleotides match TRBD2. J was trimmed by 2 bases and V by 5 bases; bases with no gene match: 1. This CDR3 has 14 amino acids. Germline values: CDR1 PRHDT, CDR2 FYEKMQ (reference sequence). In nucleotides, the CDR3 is TGTGCCAGCAGCCTAGCGGGGGGGCCCTACGAGCAGTACTTC. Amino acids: CASSLAGGPYEQYF.

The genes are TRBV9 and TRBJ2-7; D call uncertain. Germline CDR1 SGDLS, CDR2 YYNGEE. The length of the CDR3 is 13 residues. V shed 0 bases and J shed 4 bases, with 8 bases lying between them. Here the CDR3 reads CASSVETGYEQYF. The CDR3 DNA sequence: TGTGCCAGCAGCGTAGAAACTGGTTACGAGCAGTACTTC.

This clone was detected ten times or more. Here the CDR3 DNA reads TGTGCCAGCAGTGAGTGGGGGGGGCGGGAGCCCCAGCATTTT. Amino acids: CASSEWGGREPQHF. The chain uses TRBV6-1 and TRBJ1-5; possibly TRBD1 for D (6 bases). Germline values: CDR1 MNHNS, CDR2 SASEGT. V lost 3 bases and J 8 bases, leaving 14 bases between the germline ends. This CDR3 has 14 residues.

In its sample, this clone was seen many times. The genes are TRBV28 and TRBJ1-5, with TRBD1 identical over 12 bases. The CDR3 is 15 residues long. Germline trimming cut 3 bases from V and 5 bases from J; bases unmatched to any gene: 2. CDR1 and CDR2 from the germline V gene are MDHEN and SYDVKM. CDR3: CASSLGTGGYQPQHF. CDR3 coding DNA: TGTGCCAGCAGTTTGGGGACAGGGGGCTATCAGCCCCAGCATTTT.

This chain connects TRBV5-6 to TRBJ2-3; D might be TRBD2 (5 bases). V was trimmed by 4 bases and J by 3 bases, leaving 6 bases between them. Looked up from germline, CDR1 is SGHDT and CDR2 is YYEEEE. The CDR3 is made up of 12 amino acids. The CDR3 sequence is CASSRGTDTQYF. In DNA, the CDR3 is TGTGCCAGCAGCCGGGGAACAGATACGCAGTATTTT.

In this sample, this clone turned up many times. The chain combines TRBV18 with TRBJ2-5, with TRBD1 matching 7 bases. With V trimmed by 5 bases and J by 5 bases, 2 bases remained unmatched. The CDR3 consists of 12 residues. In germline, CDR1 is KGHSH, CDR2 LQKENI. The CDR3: CASSDRVETQYF. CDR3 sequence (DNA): TGTGCCAGCTCAGACAGGGTCGAGACCCAGTACTTC. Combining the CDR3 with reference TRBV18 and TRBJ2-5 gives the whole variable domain NAGVMQNPRHLVRRRGQEARLRCSPMKGHSHVYWYRQLPEEGLKFMVYLQKENIIDESGMPKERFSAEFPKEGPSILRIQQVVRGDSAAYFCASSDRVETQYFGPGTRLLVL.

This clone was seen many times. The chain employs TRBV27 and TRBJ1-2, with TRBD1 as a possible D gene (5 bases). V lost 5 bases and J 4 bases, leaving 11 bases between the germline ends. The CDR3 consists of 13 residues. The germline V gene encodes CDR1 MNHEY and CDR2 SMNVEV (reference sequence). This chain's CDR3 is CASSKQAIYGYTF. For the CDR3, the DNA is TGTGCCAGCAGTAAACAGGCTATCTATGGCTACACCTTC.

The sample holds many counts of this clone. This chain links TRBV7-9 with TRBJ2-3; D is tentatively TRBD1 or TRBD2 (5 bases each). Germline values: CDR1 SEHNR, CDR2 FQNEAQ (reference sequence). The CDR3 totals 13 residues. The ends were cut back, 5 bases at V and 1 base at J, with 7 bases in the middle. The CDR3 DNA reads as TGTGCCAGCAGCCTGGGACGCACAGATACGCAGTATTTT. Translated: CASSLGRTDTQYF. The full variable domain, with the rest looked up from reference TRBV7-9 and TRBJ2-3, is DTGVSQNPRHKITKRGQNVTFRCDPISEHNRLYWYRQTLGQGPEFLTYFQNEAQLEKSRLLSDRFSAERPKGSFSTLEIQRTEQGDSAMYLCASSLGRTDTQYFGPGTRLTVL.

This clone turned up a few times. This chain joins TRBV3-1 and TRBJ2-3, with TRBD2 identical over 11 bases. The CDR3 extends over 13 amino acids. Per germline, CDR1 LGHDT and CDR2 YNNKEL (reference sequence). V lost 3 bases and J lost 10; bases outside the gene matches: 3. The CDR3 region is CASSQTSGVPQYF. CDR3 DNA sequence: TGTGCCAGCAGCCAGACTAGCGGGGTGCCGCAGTATTTT.

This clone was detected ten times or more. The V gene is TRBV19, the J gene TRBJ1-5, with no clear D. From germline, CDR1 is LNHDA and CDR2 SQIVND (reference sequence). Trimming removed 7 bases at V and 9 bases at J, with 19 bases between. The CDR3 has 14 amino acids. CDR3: CASKSRALQSPQHF. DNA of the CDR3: TGTGCCAGTAAATCCCGGGCCCTTCAATCGCCCCAGCATTTT.

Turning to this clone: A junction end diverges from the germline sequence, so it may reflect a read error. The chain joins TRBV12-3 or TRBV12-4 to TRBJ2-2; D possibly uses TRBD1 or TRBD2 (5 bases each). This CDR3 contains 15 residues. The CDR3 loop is CASITEGWPAGGLFF. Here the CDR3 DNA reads TGTGCCAGCATCACTGAGGGGTGGCCGGCTGGGGGGCTGTTTTTT.

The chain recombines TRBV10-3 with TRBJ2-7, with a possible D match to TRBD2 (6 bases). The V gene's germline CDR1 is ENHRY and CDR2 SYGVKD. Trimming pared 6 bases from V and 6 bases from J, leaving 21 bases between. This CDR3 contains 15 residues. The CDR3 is CAIREGRDVGGEQYF. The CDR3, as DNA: TGTGCCATCAGGGAGGGGAGAGACGTTGGAGGCGAGCAGTACTTC.

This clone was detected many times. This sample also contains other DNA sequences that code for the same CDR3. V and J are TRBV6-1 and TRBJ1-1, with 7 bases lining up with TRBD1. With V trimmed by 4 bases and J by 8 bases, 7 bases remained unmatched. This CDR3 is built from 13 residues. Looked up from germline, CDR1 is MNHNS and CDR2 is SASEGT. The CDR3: CASSGQGPWEAFF. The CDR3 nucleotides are TGTGCCAGCAGTGGACAGGGTCCCTGGGAAGCTTTCTTT.

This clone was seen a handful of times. The CDR3 here is CASSVGVGELGYTF. The CDR3 nucleotides read TGTGCCAGCAGCGTAGGGGTCGGGGAACTTGGCTACACCTTC. The genes are TRBV9 and TRBJ1-2; D not certain. The CDR3 has 14 residues. Between the trimmed V and J ends, which lost 0 bases and 7 bases, there was a span of 13 bases. Germline V gene data show CDR1 as SGDLS and CDR2 as YYNGEE.

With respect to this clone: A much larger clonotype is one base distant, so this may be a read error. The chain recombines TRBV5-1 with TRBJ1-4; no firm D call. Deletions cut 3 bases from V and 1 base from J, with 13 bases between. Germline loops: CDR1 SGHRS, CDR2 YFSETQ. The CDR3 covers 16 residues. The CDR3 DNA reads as TGCGCCAGCAGCTCCCGGGCCACTGGAACTAATGAAAAACTGTTTTTT. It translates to CASSSRATGTNEKLFF.

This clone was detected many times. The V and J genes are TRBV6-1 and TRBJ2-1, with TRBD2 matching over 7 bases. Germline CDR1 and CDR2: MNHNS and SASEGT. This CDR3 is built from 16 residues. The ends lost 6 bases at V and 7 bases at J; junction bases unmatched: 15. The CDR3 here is CASRLTSSTPINEQFF. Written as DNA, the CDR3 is TGTGCCAGCAGGCTGACTAGCTCCACTCCTATTAATGAGCAGTTCTTC.

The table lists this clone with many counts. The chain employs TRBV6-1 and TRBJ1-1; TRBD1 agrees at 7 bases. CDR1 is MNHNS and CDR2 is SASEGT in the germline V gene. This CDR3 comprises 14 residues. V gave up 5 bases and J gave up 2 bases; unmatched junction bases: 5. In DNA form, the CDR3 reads TGTGCCAGCAGTTCCGGGGACAGAAACACTGAAGCTTTCTTT. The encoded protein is CASSSGDRNTEAFF.

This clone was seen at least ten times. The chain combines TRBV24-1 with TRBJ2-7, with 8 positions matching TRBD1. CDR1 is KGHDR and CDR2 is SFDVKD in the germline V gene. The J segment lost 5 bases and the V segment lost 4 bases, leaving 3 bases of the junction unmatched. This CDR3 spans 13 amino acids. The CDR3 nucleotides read TGTGCCACCAGTGAGCCGGGACAGGACGAGCAGTACTTC. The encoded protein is CATSEPGQDEQYF.

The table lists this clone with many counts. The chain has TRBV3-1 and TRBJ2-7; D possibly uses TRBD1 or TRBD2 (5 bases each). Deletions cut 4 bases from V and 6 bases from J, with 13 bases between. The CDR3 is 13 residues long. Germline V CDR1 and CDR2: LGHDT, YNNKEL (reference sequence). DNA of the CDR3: TGTGCCAGCAGCCTAGGCTATGGGGGCGAGCAGTACTTC. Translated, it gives CASSLGYGGEQYF.

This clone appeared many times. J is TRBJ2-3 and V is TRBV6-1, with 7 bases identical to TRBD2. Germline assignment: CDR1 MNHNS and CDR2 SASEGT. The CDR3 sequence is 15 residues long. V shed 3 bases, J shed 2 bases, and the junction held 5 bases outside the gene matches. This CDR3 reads CASSERLAHTDTQYF. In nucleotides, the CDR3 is TGTGCCAGCAGTGAGAGACTAGCCCACACAGATACGCAGTATTTT.

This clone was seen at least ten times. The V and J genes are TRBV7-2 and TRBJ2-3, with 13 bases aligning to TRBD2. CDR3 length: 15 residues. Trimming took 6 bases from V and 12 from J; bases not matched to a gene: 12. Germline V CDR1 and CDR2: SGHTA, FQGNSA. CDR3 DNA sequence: TGTGCCAGCAGTCCTACTAGCGGGGGGGCTCTGCGACAGTATTTT. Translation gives CASSPTSGGALRQYF.

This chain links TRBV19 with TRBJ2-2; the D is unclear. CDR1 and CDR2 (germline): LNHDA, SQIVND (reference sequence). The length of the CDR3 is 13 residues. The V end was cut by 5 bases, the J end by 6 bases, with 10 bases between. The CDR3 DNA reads TGTGCCAGTAGTTTAAGTTTAGCCGGGGAGCTGTTTTTT. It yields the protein CASSLSLAGELFF.

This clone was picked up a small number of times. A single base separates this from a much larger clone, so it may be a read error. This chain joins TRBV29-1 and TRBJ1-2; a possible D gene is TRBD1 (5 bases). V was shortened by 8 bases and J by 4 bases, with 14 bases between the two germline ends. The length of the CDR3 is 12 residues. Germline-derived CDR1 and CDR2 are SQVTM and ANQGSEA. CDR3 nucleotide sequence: TGCAGCTGGCGGGGCCGGATCTATGGCTACACCTTC. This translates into CSWRGRIYGYTF.

The DNA for the CDR3 is TGTGCCAGCAGTGAAGCCCACCCTGCTGGACAGCCTAATGAAAAACTGTTTTTT. It codes for CASSEAHPAGQPNEKLFF. The rearrangement joins TRBV6-1 to TRBJ1-4; tentative D call: TRBD1 (6 bases). This CDR3 contains 18 residues. The germline V gene encodes CDR1 MNHNS and CDR2 SASEGT. Trimming shortened V by 0 bases and J by 3 bases, and 17 bases separated the two germline ends.

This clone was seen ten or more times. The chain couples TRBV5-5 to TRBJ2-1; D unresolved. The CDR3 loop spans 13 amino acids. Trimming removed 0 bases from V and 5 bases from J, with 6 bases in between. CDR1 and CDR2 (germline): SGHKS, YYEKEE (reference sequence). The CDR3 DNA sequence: TGTGCCAGCAGCTTGGGGGTCCACAATGAGCAGTTCTTC. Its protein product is CASSLGVHNEQFF.

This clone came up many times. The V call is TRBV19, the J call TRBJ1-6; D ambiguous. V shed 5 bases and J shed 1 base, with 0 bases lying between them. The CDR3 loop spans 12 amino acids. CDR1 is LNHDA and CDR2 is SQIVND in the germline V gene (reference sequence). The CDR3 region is CASSSYNSPLHF. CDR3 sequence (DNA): TGTGCCAGTAGTTCCTATAATTCACCCCTCCACTTT. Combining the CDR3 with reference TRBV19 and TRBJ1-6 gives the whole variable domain DGGITQSPKYLFRKEGQNVTLSCEQNLNHDAMYWYRQDPGQGLRLIYYSQIVNDFQKGDIAEGYSVSREKKESFPLTVTSAQKNPTAFYLCASSSYNSPLHFGNGTRLTVT.

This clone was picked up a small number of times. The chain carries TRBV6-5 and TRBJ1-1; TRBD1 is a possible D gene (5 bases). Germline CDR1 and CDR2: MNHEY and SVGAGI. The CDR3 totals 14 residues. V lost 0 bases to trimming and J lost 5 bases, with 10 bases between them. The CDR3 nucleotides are TGTGCCAGCAGTTACTCAGGGGAAGGGACTGAAGCTTTCTTT. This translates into CASSYSGEGTEAFF.

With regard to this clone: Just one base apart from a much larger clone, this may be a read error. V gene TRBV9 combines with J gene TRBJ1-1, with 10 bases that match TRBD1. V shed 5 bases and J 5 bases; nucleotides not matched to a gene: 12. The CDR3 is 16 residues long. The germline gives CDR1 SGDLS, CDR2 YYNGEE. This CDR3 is CASRRTGTGAKTEAFF. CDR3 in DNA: TGTGCCAGCAGGAGGACCGGGACAGGGGCGAAGACTGAAGCTTTCTTT.

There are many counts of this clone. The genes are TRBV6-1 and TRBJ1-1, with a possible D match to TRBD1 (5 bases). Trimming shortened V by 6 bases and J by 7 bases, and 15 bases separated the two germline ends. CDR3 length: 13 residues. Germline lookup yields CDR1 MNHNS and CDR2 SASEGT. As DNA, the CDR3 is TGTGCCAGCAGAGAGGGACGGACCCGTGAAGCTTTCTTT. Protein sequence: CASREGRTREAFF.

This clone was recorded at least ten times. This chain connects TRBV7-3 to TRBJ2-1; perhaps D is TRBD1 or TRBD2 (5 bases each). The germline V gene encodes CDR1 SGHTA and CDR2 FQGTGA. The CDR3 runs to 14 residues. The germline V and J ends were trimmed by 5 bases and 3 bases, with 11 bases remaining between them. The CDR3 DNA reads TGTGCCAGCAGCATGGGACCTGACTACAATGAGCAGTTCTTC. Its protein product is CASSMGPDYNEQFF.